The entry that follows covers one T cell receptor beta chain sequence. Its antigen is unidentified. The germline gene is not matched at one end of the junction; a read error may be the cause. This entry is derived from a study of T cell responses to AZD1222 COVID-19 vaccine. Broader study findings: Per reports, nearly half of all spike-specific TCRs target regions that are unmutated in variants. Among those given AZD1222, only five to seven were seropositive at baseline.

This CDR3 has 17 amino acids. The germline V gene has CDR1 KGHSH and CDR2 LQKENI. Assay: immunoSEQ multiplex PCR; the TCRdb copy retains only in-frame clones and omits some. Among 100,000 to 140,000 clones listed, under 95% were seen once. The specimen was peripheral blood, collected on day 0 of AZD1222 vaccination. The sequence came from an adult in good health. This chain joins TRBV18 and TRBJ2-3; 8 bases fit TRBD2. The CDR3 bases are TGTGCCAGCTCACCACGGCCAGCGGGGGCCGGCACGGATACGCAGTATTTT. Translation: CASSPRPAGAGTDTQYF.